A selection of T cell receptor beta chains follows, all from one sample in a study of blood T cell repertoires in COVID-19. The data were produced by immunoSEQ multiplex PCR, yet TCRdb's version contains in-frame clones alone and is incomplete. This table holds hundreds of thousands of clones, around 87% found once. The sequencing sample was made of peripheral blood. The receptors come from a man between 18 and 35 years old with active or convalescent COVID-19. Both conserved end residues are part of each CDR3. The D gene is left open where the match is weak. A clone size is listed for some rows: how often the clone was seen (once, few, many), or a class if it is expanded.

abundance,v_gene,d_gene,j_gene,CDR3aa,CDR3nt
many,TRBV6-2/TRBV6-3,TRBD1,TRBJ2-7,CASSYSGTGSYEQYF,TGTGCCAGCAGTTACTCCGGGACAGGGTCCTACGAGCAGTACTTC
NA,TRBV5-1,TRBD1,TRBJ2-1,CASSLDGQGNNEQFF,TGCGCCAGCAGCTTGGATGGACAGGGAAACAATGAGCAGTTCTTC
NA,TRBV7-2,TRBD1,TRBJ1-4,CASSAHRGESEKLFF,TGTGCCAGCAGCGCGCACAGGGGAGAGTCGGAAAAACTGTTTTTT
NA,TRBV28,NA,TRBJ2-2,CASSRDIFSGELFF,TGTGCCAGCAGCCGCGACATCTTCTCCGGGGAGCTGTTTTTT
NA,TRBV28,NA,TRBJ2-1,CASSFPSSSYNEQFF,TGTGCCAGCAGTTTTCCCTCTAGCTCCTACAATGAGCAGTTCTTC
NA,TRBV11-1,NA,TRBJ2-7,CASSPQEATYEQYF,TGTGCCAGCAGCCCGCAGGAGGCTACCTACGAGCAGTACTTC
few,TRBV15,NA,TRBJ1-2,CATSRDYPLGQSNYGYTF,TGTGCCACCAGCAGAGATTATCCACTTGGACAGTCTAACTATGGCTACACCTTC
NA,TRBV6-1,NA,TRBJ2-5,CASSEVAGVRETQYF,TGTGCCAGCAGCGAAGTCGCAGGGGTCCGAGAGACCCAGTACTTC
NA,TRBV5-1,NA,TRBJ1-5,CASSLDSVNQPQHF,TGCGCCAGCAGCCTCGACAGCGTCAATCAGCCCCAGCATTTT
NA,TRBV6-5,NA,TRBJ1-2,CASSYGRAVHGYTF,TGTGCCAGCAGTTACGGGCGGGCGGTCCATGGCTACACCTTC
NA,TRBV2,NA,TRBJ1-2,CASSARHTGGGYTF,TGTGCCAGCAGTGCCCGACACACCGGTGGCGGCTACACCTTC
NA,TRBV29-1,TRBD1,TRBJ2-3,CSVGLGDRGGTDTQYF,TGCAGCGTGGGATTAGGGGACAGGGGAGGCACAGATACGCAGTATTTT
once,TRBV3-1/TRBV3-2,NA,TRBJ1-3,CASSRIRTESTNTIYF,TGTGCCAGCAGCCGAATACGGACAGAATCGACAAACACCATATATTTT
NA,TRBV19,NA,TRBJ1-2,CASSRQGFSNYGYTF,TGTGCCAGTAGTAGGCAGGGTTTCTCTAACTATGGCTACACCTTC
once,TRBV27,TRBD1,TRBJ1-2,CASRPRQGSYGYTF,TGTGCCAGCAGACCCCGACAGGGATCTTATGGCTACACCTTC
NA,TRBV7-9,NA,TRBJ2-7,CASSRSGNYEQYF,TGTGCCAGCAGCCGATCCGGGAACTACGAGCAGTACTTC
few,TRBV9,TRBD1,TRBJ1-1,CASSPQGQGDTEAFF,TGTGCCAGCAGCCCACAGGGACAGGGGGACACTGAAGCTTTCTTT
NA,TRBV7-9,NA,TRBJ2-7,CASSPKQAYYEQYF,TGTGCCAGCAGCCCAAAACAGGCCTACTACGAGCAGTACTTC
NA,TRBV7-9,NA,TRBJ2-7,CASSFVGYEQYF,TGTGCCAGCAGCTTTGTCGGCTACGAGCAGTACTTC
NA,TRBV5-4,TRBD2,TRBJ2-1,CASRLGGDEQFF,TGTGCCAGCAGGCTGGGGGGGGATGAGCAGTTCTTC
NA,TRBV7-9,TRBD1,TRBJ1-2,CASSDLRDRVFGYTF,TGTGCCAGCAGCGACCTTAGAGACAGGGTTTTTGGCTACACCTTC
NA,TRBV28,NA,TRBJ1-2,CASSPSGVGVNYGYTF,TGTGCCAGCAGTCCATCGGGAGTGGGAGTTAACTATGGCTACACCTTC
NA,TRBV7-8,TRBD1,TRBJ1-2,CASSFTGTGTGYTF,TGTGCCAGCAGCTTTACCGGGACAGGGACTGGCTACACCTTC
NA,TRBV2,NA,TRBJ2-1,CASSVDRFSSYNEQFF,TGTGCCAGCAGTGTTGATCGGTTTAGCTCCTACAATGAGCAGTTCTTC
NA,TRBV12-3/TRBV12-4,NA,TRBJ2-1,CASSSLVYEQFF,TGTGCCAGCAGTTCTCTAGTGTATGAGCAGTTCTTC
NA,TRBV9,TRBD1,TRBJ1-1,CASSVYGTGDTEAFF,TGTGCCAGCAGCGTCTACGGGACAGGGGACACTGAAGCTTTCTTT